The TCR beta chain under discussion was sequenced for a study of human T cells and chemical hapten exposure (dated by TCRdb to the early 2020s). Looking at the study overall: For sensitization, 2% DPC in acetone was applied to a roughly 2 cm by roughly 2 cm area of upper inner arm skin. Weekly therapeutic DPC doses were additionally applied to the scalp of patients throughout the roughly 25-week study period. Patch testing on the upper back used Finn chambers containing 0.01% DPC, with scoring done after 6 days according to International Contact Dermatitis Research Group standards. Most of the patients in the cohort were female, and the cohort covered alopecia areata with under or over 50% scalp involvement, alopecia totalis and alopecia universalis. Libraries were pooled for sequencing, and variation in per-sample TCR yields was attributed mainly to small differences in library volumes within the pool. Peripheral blood TCR repertoire changes were tracked in vivo in alopecia patients during primary and secondary sensitization to the hapten diphenylcyclopropenone (DPC). Patient blood was sampled pre-sensitization (week 0) and at 2, 6 and about 24 weeks after DPC sensitization. Approximately 28 alopecia patients gave blood for TCR sequencing at one to four time points (pre-sensitization, 2, 6 and 24 weeks).

The time point tag for this specimen amounts to: patch test 1, 2 weeks after DPC sensitization. The treatment or condition label here, explained by the study, means: therapeutic diphenylcyclopropenone sensitization with weekly scalp DPC. At each patch-test visit, blood was drawn before the patch test was applied. Patients were eligible if aged 18 to 70, diagnosed with alopecia and judged suitable for DPC therapy, and pregnant patients were excluded. Total RNA was extracted from unfractionated whole blood collected in Tempus Blood RNA tubes. The germline V end is reduced by 0 bases and the J end by 4 bases; junction bases left unmatched: 3. The CDR3, cysteine through phenylalanine, is 15 amino acids long. Kept here is only the CDR3 DNA, which spans 45 bases and is read in frame from base 1. CDR1 and CDR2 are read off the germline V gene (reference sequence) as SGHKS and YYEKEE. Library creation used RACE. Sequenced on a NextSeq 500. During library preparation, unique molecular identifiers were attached to individual cDNA molecules so that TCRs could be counted quantitatively and reproducibly. From each blood RNA sample, both TCR alpha and TCR beta chains were sequenced. As for the authors' bioinformatics: A median of about 87,000 TCRs per sample was observed, with a range of about 23,224 to 700,000. The Decombinator software suite was used to annotate V, J and CDR3 in the TCR reads. For PS versus PT1 abundance plots, all samples were subsampled to the same number of TCRs (28,000). TCRs were defined as expanded if absent before sensitization and observed at least eight times at the 2-week time point. The public reads were run again by TCRdb, first through fastp at Q25 and then through MiXCR, and only productive beta chains were kept. Rows merge per CDR3 protein into single entries with the most common DNA and genes. The V and J calls were determined by TCRdb, not by the authors. This sample is represented by more than 65,000 distinct CDR3 sequences; around 10% of them were singletons. The ten largest clones take up 1.4% of the sample.

Paper-wide results and their limitations: Significantly more large CDR3 similarity clusters were formed by expanded TCRs than by pre-sensitization or healthy control sets, consistent with antigen-driven responses. Because every patient had alopecia, a presumed autoimmune disease, the patients' immune response might differ from that of healthy individuals. A positive correlation was found between the number of PT1 expanded TCRs and patch test score, with significance reached at thresholds 8, 16 and 32 but not 4. Repeated subsampling changed both the strength of the expansion versus patch-test correlation and the threshold at which the correlation became significant. The number of TCRs above 1 in 1000 frequency did not change with DPC sensitization; there was no evidence of global repertoire structure alterations.

This clonotype occurred many times. This clone's antigen is unknown. No much larger clonotype is one base removed from it; base qualities were not supplied. Recombination joined TRBV5-5 with TRBJ1-4; 7 bases in the junction line up with TRBD1. This clonotype originated in a woman aged 50 to 60 with alopecia areata. Some clones in this sample may be carry-over from other donors' samples. Here the sequenced sample was whole blood, taken in connection with sensitization to the hapten diphenylcyclopropenone (DPC). CDR3 sequence: CASSLGTGRNEKLFF. The DNA sequence is TGTGCCAGCAGCTTGGGGACAGGCCGTAATGAAAAACTGTTTTTT.